The source of this T cell receptor beta chain is a study of T cell responses to AZD1222 COVID-19 vaccine. CDR3 size: 15 residues. Germline V gene data show CDR1 as SGHRS and CDR2 as YFSETQ. V lost 0 bases and J lost 7, with 16 bases in between. Data came from immunoSEQ multiplex PCR; TCRdb stores just in-frame clones and leaves some out. The data contain 55,000 to 90,000 clones, around 83% of them singletons. V gene TRBV5-1 combines with J gene TRBJ1-2; tentative D call: TRBD1 (6 bases). The TCR sequence derives from an adult in good health. The source material was peripheral blood, sampled on day 0 of AZD1222 vaccination. The CDR3 protein is CASSLGLKGESGYTF. In nucleotides, the CDR3 is TGCGCCAGCAGCTTGGGCTTGAAGGGGGAGAGTGGCTACACCTTC.